The present entry profiles one T cell receptor beta chain with its context. Its specificity is not known. Researchers ran the PCR with 60 Vbeta and 13 Jbeta primers. Clones were read by immunoSEQ multiplex PCR, and TCRdb kept only the in-frame ones, dropping some. This sample has 100,000 to 150,000 clones, with more than 15% found just once. The sample belongs to a study of cytomegalovirus exposure and HLA in healthy donors. Study-level results: Immune exposure was documented only through CMV serostatus. Further analysis, carried out later, found HLA-associated TCR beta chains more clonally expanded than equally common other chains.

This clonotype was sampled from a female donor in good health and CMV-seropositive. What was sequenced was PBMCs.

The CDR3 spells CASSYYRLEQFF. CDR3 nucleotide sequence: TGTGCCAGCAGCTACTACAGGCTGGAGCAGTTCTTC. The rearrangement links TRBV7-9 to TRBJ2-1; D possibly corresponds to TRBD1 (5 bases). This CDR3 has 12 residues. The V gene's germline CDR1 is SEHNR and CDR2 FQNEAQ (reference sequence). V was pared by 4 bases and J by 10 bases, with 11 bases between. Drawing the rest from reference TRBV7-9 and TRBJ2-1, the complete variable domain is DTGVSQNPRHKITKRGQNVTFRCDPISEHNRLYWYRQTLGQGPEFLTYFQNEAQLEKSRLLSDRFSAERPKGSFSTLEIQRTEQGDSAMYLCASSYYRLEQFFGPGTRLTVL.